These 6 T cell receptor beta chains came from one sample sequenced in a study of cytomegalovirus exposure and HLA in healthy donors. With 60 Vbeta and 13 Jbeta primers, the PCR was carried out. Method: immunoSEQ multiplex PCR; TCRdb's copy keeps in-frame clones and lacks some. The table records 65,000 or so clones, 62% of them present only once. Sample: PBMCs. The receptor source for this set is a man aged 25 to 45 in good health and CMV-seronegative.

CDR3 amino acids: CASSPTGGLGNQPQHF. The CDR3 coding sequence is TGCGCCAGCAGCCCTACCGGGGGGTTGGGCAATCAGCCCCAGCATTTT. The chain links TRBV5-1 to TRBJ1-5; TRBD1 is a possible D gene (5 bases). The CDR3 runs 16 residues. Trimming pared 4 bases from V and 2 bases from J, leaving 16 bases between. The germline gives CDR1 SGHRS, CDR2 YFSETQ.

J is TRBJ2-7 and V is TRBV5-6, with a possible D match to TRBD1 (6 bases). Trimming removed 0 bases from V and 0 bases from J, with 7 bases in between. Germline lookup yields CDR1 SGHDT and CDR2 YYEEEE. CDR3 length: 14 amino acids. The CDR3 here is CASSLGDNSYEQYF. CDR3 bases: TGTGCCAGCAGCTTGGGGGACAACTCCTACGAGCAGTACTTC.

The J gene is TRBJ2-5, the V gene TRBV29-1; 10 nucleotides agree with TRBD1. The CDR3 loop spans 17 amino acids. The ends lost 0 bases at V and 5 bases at J; junction bases unmatched: 12. The V gene's germline CDR1 is SQVTM and CDR2 ANQGSEA. The CDR3 DNA reads as TGCAGCGTTGAAGATGGGGGACAGGGGAGATTTTGGGAGACCCAGTACTTC. Translation gives CSVEDGGQGRFWETQYF. Variable domain in full (rest from reference TRBV29-1 and TRBJ2-5): SAVISQKPSRDICQRGTSLTIQCQVDSQVTMMFWYRQQPGQSLTLIATANQGSEATYESGFVIDKFPISRPNLTFSTLTVSNMSPEDSSIYLCSVEDGGQGRFWETQYFGPGTRLLVL.

This chain links TRBV28 with TRBJ1-6; the D is unclear. The V end was cut by 5 bases, the J end by 8 bases, with 22 bases between. The CDR3 is made up of 17 amino acids. Germline assignment: CDR1 MDHEN and CDR2 SYDVKM. The CDR3 DNA sequence: TGTGCCAGCAGTGGTGCGAGAGGCCTAATCATGGATTCACCCCTCCACTTT. It codes for CASSGARGLIMDSPLHF.

The rearrangement joins TRBV6-5 to TRBJ2-5; 9 bases fit TRBD1. The better agreement between TRBJ2-7 and the DNA end casts doubt on the J call. The CDR3 is 15 amino acids. CDR1 is MNHEY and CDR2 is SVGAGI in the germline V gene. CDR3 DNA: TGTGCCAGCAGTGGCCGTGGGACAGGGTCGTTCGAGCAGTACTTC. Translating gives CASSGRGTGSFEQYF.

This clone was picked up a small number of times. The chain has TRBV30 and TRBJ1-5; possible D gene TRBD1, 5 bases. This CDR3 spans 13 amino acids. The germline V gene encodes CDR1 GTSNPN and CDR2 SVGIG (reference sequence). V was clipped by 4 bases and J by 7 bases, with 14 bases between them. This CDR3 reads CAWTPTGGQPQHF. CDR3 in DNA: TGTGCCTGGACCCCTACAGGTGGCCAGCCCCAGCATTTT.